The clone carrying this T cell receptor beta chain came up once. The data originate from a study of blood T cell repertoires in COVID-19. Overall study context: There were acute and convalescent COVID-19 samples, and they came from the United States, Italy and Spain.

Those enrolled, adults aged about 18 to 89 years, came from about two dozen US areas. Donors were grouped by their self-reported clinical history. Germline lookup yields CDR1 GTSNPN and CDR2 SVGIG (reference sequence). Between the trimmed V and J ends, which lost 0 bases and 0 bases, there was a span of 5 bases. This CDR3 spans 13 amino acids. In the original workflow: How many nucleated cells were present was estimated from reference gene primer amplification. Clones were sequenced by immunoSEQ multiplex PCR, and TCRdb holds only the in-frame ones, with some missing. The D gene and trimming were derived from the DNA, and the V and J assignments and clone size from that table. Of 250,000 to 350,000 clones listed, about 90% were seen once; the top ten hold less than 2%.

The sequence was collected from a woman younger than 30 with acute COVID-19. The sequenced material came from PBMCs or T cells enriched from blood (not recorded which). The genes are TRBV30 and TRBJ1-1, with no clear D. The CDR3 region has the DNA TGTGCCTGGAGTGTACGGGTGAACACTGAAGCTTTCTTT. It codes for CAWSVRVNTEAFF.